The clone carrying this TCR beta chain has just a few counts. Its antigen remains unidentified. This specimen belongs to a study of post-analysis software for immune sequencing data. Regarding the study as a whole: TRBV5-6, TRBV5-1 and TRBV20-1 belonged to a set of roughly 5 TRBV segments that were more frequent in patients than controls.

The CDR3 is 14 amino acids. Trimming stripped 0 bases from V and 3 bases from J, with 12 bases between. Germline CDR1 is DFQATT and CDR2 is SNEGSKA (reference sequence). Unique molecular identifiers featured in each of the TCR beta cDNA libraries. MiXCR was run by TCRdb on the PCR reads, yielding one entry per CDR3 protein. The sample records roughly 700,000 distinct CDR3 sequences, about 27% being singletons. The clonotype comes from a girl between 10 and 17 years old with multiple sclerosis. This chain links TRBV20-1 with TRBJ2-7; possibly TRBD1 for D (6 bases). The sequencing input was blood. CDR3 sequence reads: CSAREDRQLYEQYF. In DNA form, the CDR3 reads TGCAGTGCTAGAGAGGACAGACAGCTCTACGAGCAGTACTTC.